This T cell receptor (beta chain) was observed in a study of shared clonotypes between healthy human individuals. TCRdb's table, derived via immunoSEQ multiplex PCR, lists solely in-frame clones and lacks some. Seen here are 2,500,000 or so clones, 85% to 95% observed once, and the top ten hold more than 0.35%. The CDR3 extends over 13 amino acids. The V gene's germline CDR1 is SGDLS and CDR2 YYNGEE. V was shortened by 7 bases and J by 0 bases, with 9 bases between the two germline ends. The sequence was obtained from a young man in good health. Some clones in this sample may be carry-over from other donors' samples. The specimen sequenced was naive CD4+ T cells from PBMCs. Subset indicated: CD45RA+ positively selected. This chain joins TRBV9 and TRBJ2-3, with D hard to call. The CDR3 reads CASGEPSTDTQYF. CDR3 in DNA: TGTGCCAGCGGGGAACCAAGCACAGATACGCAGTATTTT.